These 30 T cell receptor beta chains came from one sample sequenced in a study of shared clonotypes between healthy human individuals. TCRdb's table, derived via immunoSEQ multiplex PCR, lists solely in-frame clones and lacks some. Here the sample spans 450,000 to 500,000 clones, roughly 80% being singletons. The sample comprised PBMCs. The receptor source for this set is a woman in her 40s in good health. Some clones in this sample may be carry-over from other donors' samples.

For this clone: This sequence is one base from a far larger clone and is likely a read error. V usage is TRBV30 and J usage is TRBJ1-1, with unresolved D. CDR1 is GTSNPN, CDR2 SVGIG, per germline (reference sequence). The CDR3 consists of 12 residues. The CDR3 sequence is CAWRSENTGAFF. The CDR3 DNA follows: TGTGCCTGGAGATCAGAGAACACTGGAGCTTTCTTT. Full variable domain (remainder filled in from reference TRBV30 and TRBJ1-1): SQTIHQWPATLVQPVGSPLSLECTVEGTSNPNLYWYRQAAGRGLQLLFYSVGIGQISSEVPQNLSASRPQDRQFILSSKKLLLSDSGFYLCAWRSENTGAFFGQGTRLTVV.

This clone was counted once. The rearrangement uses TRBV19 and TRBJ2-3; TRBD2 might be the D (6 bases). The CDR3 extends over 16 amino acids. Per the germline V gene, CDR1 is LNHDA and CDR2 is SQIVND (reference sequence). Trimming cost V 4 bases and J 3 bases, with 17 bases left between them. The CDR3: CASSTLGGQGTDTQYF. CDR3 bases: TGTGCCAGTAGTACCCTGGGAGGACAAGGGACAGATACGCAGTATTTT.

The gene calls are TRBV29-1 and TRBJ2-5; TRBD1 is a possible D gene (6 bases). The V end was cut by 4 bases, the J end by 4 bases, with 13 bases between. The CDR3 loop spans 13 amino acids. Germline CDR1 is SQVTM and CDR2 is ANQGSEA. The DNA for the CDR3 is TGCAGCGTTGGCCCTAGGACAGTAGAGACCCAGTACTTC. Its protein product is CSVGPRTVETQYF.

This clone was counted ten times or more. The gene calls are TRBV18 and TRBJ1-6; D might be TRBD1 (5 bases). The CDR3 totals 16 residues. Germline V gene sequence: CDR1 KGHSH, CDR2 LQKENI. V lost 4 bases to trimming and J lost 0 bases, with 10 bases between them. This chain's CDR3 is CASSLGTDSYNSPLHF. CDR3 DNA: TGTGCCAGCTCACTCGGGACGGACTCCTATAATTCACCCCTCCACTTT.

The chain carries TRBV6-5 and TRBJ1-5, with 7 bases lining up with TRBD1. Looked up from germline, CDR1 is MNHEY and CDR2 is SVGAGI. V trimming: 6 bases; J trimming: 4 bases; junction bases outside the gene matches: 3. The CDR3 spans 13 residues. This CDR3 reads CASRPTGNQPQHF. The CDR3 DNA reads as TGTGCCAGCAGACCGACAGGGAATCAGCCCCAGCATTTT.

About this clone: This same CDR3 is encoded by further DNA sequences in the sample. The rearrangement joins TRBV7-2 to TRBJ2-2; 10 nucleotides align to TRBD1. The ends lost 5 bases at V and 4 bases at J; junction bases unmatched: 4. The germline V gene encodes CDR1 SGHTA and CDR2 FQGNSA. The CDR3 sequence is 15 residues long. The CDR3 DNA sequence: TGTGCCAGCAGCCTAAGACAGGGGGCCACCGGGGAGCTGTTTTTT. Protein: CASSLRQGATGELFF. The full variable domain, with the rest looked up from reference TRBV7-2 and TRBJ2-2, is GAGVSQSPSNKVTEKGKDVELRCDPISGHTALYWYRQSLGQGLEFLIYFQGNSAPDKSGLPSDRFSAERTGGSVSTLTIQRTQQEDSAVYLCASSLRQGATGELFFGEGSRLTVL.

V gene TRBV7-2 combines with J gene TRBJ2-3, with D possibly being TRBD2 (6 bases). Germline V gene lookup returns CDR1 SGHTA and CDR2 FQGNSA. The CDR3 is made up of 16 amino acids. The ends were cut back, 3 bases at V and 5 bases at J, with 18 bases in the middle. The CDR3 DNA reads TGTGCCAGCAGCTTTAGGGCCGGGAGATCCGAAGATACGCAGTATTTT. Its translation: CASSFRAGRSEDTQYF.

In the case of this clone: At one end the junction does not follow the germline gene, possibly because of a read error. This sequence joins TRBV7-7 and TRBJ2-2; D is unclear. Germline V gives CDR1 SSHAT, CDR2 FNYEAQ (reference sequence). This CDR3 comprises 14 residues. The CDR3 DNA reads as TGTGCTAGCAGTCTGAACTATAACACCGGGGAGCTGTTTTTT. Translation gives CASSLNYNTGELFF. Complete variable domain (other parts from reference TRBV7-7 and TRBJ2-2): GAGVSQSPRYKVTKRGQDVTLRCDPISSHATLYWYQQALGQGPEFLTYFNYEAQPDKSGLPSDRFSAERPEGSISTLTIQRTEQRDSAMYRCASSLNYNTGELFFGEGSRLTVL.

This clone was picked up one time. This likely reflects a read error, since a far larger clone is one base away. The sample holds other DNA sequences that translate to the same CDR3. V gene TRBV11-2 combines with J gene TRBJ1-2; D gene unclear. Germline CDR1 SGHAT, CDR2 FQNNGV. CDR3 length: 15 amino acids. The chain's CDR3 is CASSSLSGRDYGYTF. For the CDR3, the DNA is TGCGCCAGCAGCTCGTTGTCGGGTCGGGACTATGGCTACACCTTC. The full variable domain, in which reference TRBV11-2 and TRBJ1-2 provide the parts outside the CDR3, is EAGVAQSPRYKIIEKRQSVAFWCNPISGHATLYWYQQILGQGPKLLIQFQNNGVVDDSQLPKDRFSAERLKGVDSTLKIQPAKLEDSAVYLCASSSLSGRDYGYTFGSGTRLTVV.

The V gene is TRBV5-1, the J gene TRBJ2-2; 9 bases fit TRBD1. The CDR3 consists of 16 residues. Per the germline V gene, CDR1 is SGHRS and CDR2 is YFSETQ. V dropped 0 bases and J dropped 4; count of bases not matched to a gene: 4. CDR3 sequence: CASSLADRGSTGELFF. Written as DNA, the CDR3 is TGCGCCAGCAGCTTGGCGGACAGGGGAAGCACCGGGGAGCTGTTTTTT.

This clone has a handful of counts. DNA of the CDR3: TGTGCCAGCAGCGCACTCCTGGGCGGGTACTACGAGCAGTACTTC. As protein: CASSALLGGYYEQYF. The J gene is TRBJ2-7, the V gene TRBV21-1; the table's D call of TRBD2 was not tested on the DNA. TRBV21-1 is flagged as a pseudogene. There are 15 residues in the CDR3.

This clone was seen repeatedly, ten times or more. V gene TRBV28 combines with J gene TRBJ1-2, with D possibly TRBD1 on 5 matching bases. CDR1 and CDR2 from the germline V gene are MDHEN and SYDVKM. Trimming removed 1 base from V and 6 bases from J, with 9 bases in between. The CDR3 sequence is 13 residues long. The CDR3, as DNA: TGTGCCAGCAGTTTATCTTCAGGGAATGGCTACACCTTC. It encodes CASSLSSGNGYTF.

For the CDR3, the DNA is TGTGCCAGCAGCTTACTTCCGGGGTCGGTCACCGAGCAGTACTTC. Its protein is CASSLLPGSVTEQYF. V is TRBV11-2 and J is TRBJ2-7, with D perhaps matching TRBD2 (5 bases). The CDR3 extends over 15 amino acids. Germline loops: CDR1 SGHAT, CDR2 FQNNGV. V was cut by 2 bases and J by 6 bases, with 17 bases left in between.

The chain has TRBV15 and TRBJ2-7; D remains ambiguous. Germline CDR1 and CDR2: LNHNV and YYDKDF (reference sequence). V gave up 3 bases and J gave up 2 bases, with 8 bases separating them. The CDR3 covers 13 residues. CDR3 nucleotide sequence: TGTGCCACCAGCAGGGGGAATACCTACGAGCAGTACTTC. Protein: CATSRGNTYEQYF.

The V and J genes are TRBV5-4 and TRBJ2-7; tentatively, D is TRBD1 (6 bases). This CDR3 is built from 18 residues. V shed 0 bases and J shed 3 bases, with 22 bases lying between them. Germline V lookup: CDR1 SGHNT, CDR2 YYREEE (reference sequence). CDR3 sequence: CASSLGPGANLEGYEQYF. In DNA form, the CDR3 reads TGTGCCAGCAGCTTGGGGCCAGGGGCGAACCTCGAGGGCTACGAGCAGTACTTC. Combining the CDR3 with reference TRBV5-4 and TRBJ2-7 gives the whole variable domain ETGVTQSPTHLIKTRGQQVTLRCSSQSGHNTVSWYQQALGQGPQFIFQYYREEENGRGNFPPRFSGLQFPNYSSELNVNALELDDSALYLCASSLGPGANLEGYEQYFGPGTRLTVT.

As concerns this clone: This likely came from a read error, as a far larger clone is one base away. This chain joins TRBV6-4 and TRBJ1-1; the match to TRBD1 covers 11 bases. CDR3 length: 14 amino acids. The J segment lost 4 bases and the V segment lost 6 bases, leaving 4 bases of the junction unmatched. The germline gives CDR1 MRHNA, CDR2 SNTAGT. In DNA, the CDR3 is TGTGCCAGCAGCTACGGGACAGGGGGCACTGAAGCTTTCTTT. Translating it yields CASSYGTGGTEAFF.

The chain employs TRBV6-6 and TRBJ2-3; D not certain. The CDR3 spans 12 residues. V lost 5 bases and J lost 8, with 11 bases in between. The germline CDR1 and CDR2 sequences are MNHNY and SVGAGI (reference sequence). CDR3 region: CASSHLVGTQYF. The CDR3 DNA follows: TGTGCCAGCAGTCACCTGGTGGGTACGCAGTATTTT.

This clone was observed a single time. Relative to the germline gene, one junction end is altered; a read error may explain this. The chain's CDR3 is CACSLLTGPAAGYTF. In nucleotides, the CDR3 is TGTGCCTGCAGCCTCCTAACAGGCCCCGCAGCGGGCTACACCTTC. V is TRBV7-9 and J is TRBJ1-2; tentative D call: TRBD1 (5 bases). The germline V gene encodes CDR1 SEHNR and CDR2 FQNEAQ (reference sequence). This CDR3 region has 15 residues.

Only a few counts were recorded for this clone. A much larger clone lies a single base off, so this may be a read error. The V and J genes are TRBV5-1 and TRBJ2-7; D possibly corresponds to TRBD2 (5 bases). The CDR3 totals 14 residues. The germline V gene has CDR1 SGHRS and CDR2 YFSETQ. The CDR3 loop is CASSLDPDFYEQHF. CDR3 sequence (DNA): TGCGCCAGCAGCTTGGATCCGGACTTCTACGAGCAGCACTTC.

V usage is TRBV11-2 and J usage is TRBJ2-7, with TRBD2 matching over 13 bases. The V gene end was trimmed by 5 bases and the J gene end by 7 bases; junction bases not matched to a gene: 8. Germline-derived CDR1 and CDR2 are SGHAT and FQNNGV. CDR3 length: 15 residues. In DNA, the CDR3 is TGTGCCAGCAGCCAAGGACTAGCGGGAGTTCGTGAGCAGTACTTC. It yields the protein CASSQGLAGVREQYF.

The CDR3 DNA reads TGTGCCAGCAGTTCGCAGGGAAATGAGCAGTACTTC. It translates to CASSSQGNEQYF. The chain uses TRBV28 and TRBJ2-7; a weak D match, TRBD1 (5 bases). The CDR3 spans 12 residues. CDR1 MDHEN and CDR2 SYDVKM come from the germline V gene. V gave up 4 bases and J gave up 7 bases, with 11 bases separating them.

The chain uses TRBV2 and TRBJ2-7; 8 bases align to TRBD1. The germline CDR1 and CDR2 sequences are SNHLY and FYNNEI. J lost 7 bases, V lost 6 bases, and 14 bases had no gene match. This CDR3 spans 15 amino acids. The CDR3 is CASSAKDRASYEQYF. The DNA for the CDR3 is TGTGCCAGCAGCGCAAAGGACAGGGCATCTTATGAGCAGTACTTC.

This chain uses TRBV10-3 with TRBJ2-3; D is undetermined. Trimming removed 8 bases at V and 0 bases at J, with 6 bases between. CDR3 length equals 12 residues. The germline V gene encodes CDR1 ENHRY and CDR2 SYGVKD. This chain's CDR3 is CAIGVSTDTQYF. DNA of the CDR3: TGTGCCATCGGGGTTAGCACAGATACGCAGTATTTT.

V gene TRBV6-5 combines with J gene TRBJ2-5; 7 bases are shared with TRBD2. V lost 7 bases to trimming and J lost 1 base; unmatched junction nucleotides: 6. Per germline, CDR1 MNHEY and CDR2 SVGAGI. This CDR3 region has 14 residues. CDR3 sequence (DNA): TGTGCCAGCAAAACTAGCGCGGTCCAAGAGACCCAGTACTTC. Protein: CASKTSAVQETQYF.

The CDR3 sequence: CASSLVRGLTEAFF. The CDR3 DNA is TGTGCCAGCAGCTTAGTTCGAGGTCTCACTGAAGCTTTCTTT. The chain employs TRBV7-9 and TRBJ1-1; D is unresolved. The CDR3 is 14 amino acids. The V gene lost 1 base and the J gene lost 4 bases, with 10 bases spanning the gap. Germline V lookup: CDR1 SEHNR, CDR2 FQNEAQ (reference sequence).

Worth noting for this clone: This likely stems from a read error, as it lies one base from a far larger clone. The same CDR3 also results from other DNA sequences found in this sample. CDR3 protein: CSVAAHGYEQYF. The CDR3 bases are TGTAGCGTTGCGGCCCACGGTTACGAGCAGTACTTC. V and J are TRBV29-1 and TRBJ2-7; D perhaps matches TRBD2 (5 bases). Germline CDR1 is SQVTM and CDR2 is ANQGSEA. This CDR3 is 12 amino acids long.

The sample holds a few counts of this clone. This probably arose from a read error, given a far larger clone one base away. J is TRBJ2-5 and V is TRBV4-1; TRBD2 is a possible D gene (5 bases). The DNA end lines up better with TRBJ2-7; the J call may be wrong. This CDR3 contains 15 residues. CDR1 is MGHRA, CDR2 YSYEKL, per germline. CDR3 DNA sequence: TGCGCCGGCAGCCAAGATCCCCTAGCCCGCTACGAGCAGTACTTC. This encodes CAGSQDPLARYEQYF.

This clone came up a few times. A far larger clone is off by one base, so a read error is likely. The same CDR3 can be traced to other DNA sequences in this sample. V and J are TRBV28 and TRBJ2-3; TRBD1 might be the D (6 bases). The CDR3 length is 11 residues. The germline V gene encodes CDR1 MDHEN and CDR2 SYDVKM. This chain's CDR3 is CASSGQHSQYF. The CDR3 nucleotides read TGTGCAAGCAGCGGACAGCACTCCCAGTATTTT.

A note on this clone: With a far larger clone one base away, a read error is the likely cause. Other nucleotide sequences in the sample specify the same CDR3. The V gene is TRBV7-2, the J gene TRBJ1-3, with TRBD1 identical over 7 bases. The CDR3 consists of 15 residues. CDR1 is SGHTA, CDR2 FQGNSA, per germline. This CDR3 is CASSLTGTAGNTIYF. CDR3 in DNA: TGTGCAAGCAGCTTAACCGGGACAGCTGGAAACACCATATATTTT.

On this clone: A far more abundant clone sits one base away, making this likely a read error. This sample includes further DNA sequences coding for the same CDR3. The chain is built from TRBV4-3 and TRBJ2-3; 9 bases fit TRBD1. V shed 4 bases, J shed 4 bases, and the junction held 9 bases outside the gene matches. Germline V gene data show CDR1 as LGHNA and CDR2 as YSLEER. This CDR3 contains 16 residues. The CDR3 DNA reads as TGCGCCAGCAGCCCAAACCCCGGGACAGGGTCAGATACGCAGTATTTT. This gives the protein CASSPNPGTGSDTQYF.